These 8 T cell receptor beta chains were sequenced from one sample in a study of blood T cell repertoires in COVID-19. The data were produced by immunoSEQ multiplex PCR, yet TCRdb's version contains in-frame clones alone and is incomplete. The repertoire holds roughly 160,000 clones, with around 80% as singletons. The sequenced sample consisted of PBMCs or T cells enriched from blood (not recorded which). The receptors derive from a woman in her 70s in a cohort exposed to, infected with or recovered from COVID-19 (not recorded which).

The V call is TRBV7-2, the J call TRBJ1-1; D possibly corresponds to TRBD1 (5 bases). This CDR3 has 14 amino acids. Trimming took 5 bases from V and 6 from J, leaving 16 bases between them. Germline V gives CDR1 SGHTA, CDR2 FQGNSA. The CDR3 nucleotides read TGTGCCAGCAGCCAATTTGGGGGGGGAGCTGAAGCTTTCTTT. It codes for CASSQFGGGAEAFF. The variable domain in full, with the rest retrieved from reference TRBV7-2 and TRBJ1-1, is GAGVSQSPSNKVTEKGKDVELRCDPISGHTALYWYRQSLGQGLEFLIYFQGNSAPDKSGLPSDRFSAERTGGSVSTLTIQRTQQEDSAVYLCASSQFGGGAEAFFGQGTRLTVV.

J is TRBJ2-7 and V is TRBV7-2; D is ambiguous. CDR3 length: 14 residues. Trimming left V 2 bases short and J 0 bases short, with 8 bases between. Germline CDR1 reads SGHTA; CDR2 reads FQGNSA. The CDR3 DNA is TGTGCCAGCAGCTTATTCGCTAGCTCCTACGAGCAGTACTTC. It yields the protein CASSLFASSYEQYF.

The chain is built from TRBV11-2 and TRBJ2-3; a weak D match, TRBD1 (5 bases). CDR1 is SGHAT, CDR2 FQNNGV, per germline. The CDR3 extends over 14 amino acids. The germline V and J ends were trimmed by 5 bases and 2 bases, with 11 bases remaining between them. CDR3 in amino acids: CASSDRQYTDTQYF. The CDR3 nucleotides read TGTGCCAGCAGCGACCGACAGTACACAGATACGCAGTATTTT.

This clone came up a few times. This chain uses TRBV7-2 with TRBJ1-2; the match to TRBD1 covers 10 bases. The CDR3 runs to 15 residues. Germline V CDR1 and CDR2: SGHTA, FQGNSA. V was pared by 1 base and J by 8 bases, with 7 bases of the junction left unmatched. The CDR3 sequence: CASSLVGTGVGGYTF. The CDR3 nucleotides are TGTGCCAGCAGCTTAGTGGGGACAGGGGTAGGCGGCTACACCTTC.

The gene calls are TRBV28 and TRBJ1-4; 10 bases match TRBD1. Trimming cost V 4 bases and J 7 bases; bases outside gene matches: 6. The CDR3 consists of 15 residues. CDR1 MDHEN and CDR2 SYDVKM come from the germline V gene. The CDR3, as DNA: TGTGCCAGCAGTTCCGGGGACAGGGGCGTTGAAAAACTGTTTTTT. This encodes CASSSGDRGVEKLFF.

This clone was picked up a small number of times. DNA for the CDR3: TGCGCCAGCAGGACAGAGAACTATGGCTACACCTTC. Protein product: CASRTENYGYTF. The gene calls are TRBV5-1 and TRBJ1-2; maybe TRBD1 (5 bases). CDR3 length: 12 residues. CDR1 is SGHRS and CDR2 is YFSETQ in the germline V gene. The V end was cut by 5 bases, the J end by 2 bases, with 7 bases between.

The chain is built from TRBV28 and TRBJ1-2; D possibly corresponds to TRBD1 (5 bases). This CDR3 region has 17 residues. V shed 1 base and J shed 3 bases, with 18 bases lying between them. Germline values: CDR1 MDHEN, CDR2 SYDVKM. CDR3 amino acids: CASSLSILDTRHYGYTF. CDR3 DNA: TGTGCCAGCAGTTTATCCATCTTGGACACCCGGCACTATGGCTACACCTTC.

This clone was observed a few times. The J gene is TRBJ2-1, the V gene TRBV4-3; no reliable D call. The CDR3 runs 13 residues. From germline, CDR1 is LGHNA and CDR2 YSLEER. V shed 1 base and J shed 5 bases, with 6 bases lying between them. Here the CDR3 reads CASSQAGDNEQFF. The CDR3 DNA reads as TGCGCCAGCAGCCAAGCGGGTGACAATGAGCAGTTCTTC.